A selection of T cell receptor beta chains follows, all from one sample in a study of cytomegalovirus exposure and HLA in healthy donors. Measured with immunoSEQ multiplex PCR; TCRdb has only the in-frame clones, and not every one. The sample lists 150,000 to 200,000 clones; roughly 75% were seen once. The material sequenced was PBMCs. The receptors shown here come from a woman aged 40 to 50 in good health and CMV-seropositive. Each CDR3 is given with its conserved first and last residue. The order of the fields is V gene, J gene, CDR3 length, CDR3 protein.

TRBV29-1	TRBJ2-4	16	CSVEEPAGAFGNIQYF
TRBV1	TRBJ2-7	16	CTSSQPLAGVLYEQYF
TRBV21-1	TRBJ2-7	17	CASSKGDLTGDPNEQYF
TRBV7-6	TRBJ1-1	16	CASSRQGEGMNTEAFF
TRBV19	TRBJ2-6	18	CASRPVGQGLSGANVLTF
TRBV9	TRBJ2-7	13	CASSDLTSYEQYF
TRBV10-3	TRBJ1-1	11	CAIRGNVEAFF
TRBV6-1	TRBJ2-1	15	CASRFQYTSNNEQFF
TRBV5-1	TRBJ2-1	15	CASSLGVAGVNEQFF
TRBV6-6	TRBJ1-6	13	CASSRDDESPLHF
TRBV6-5	TRBJ1-2	14	CASSHNPRAYGYTF
TRBV4-3	TRBJ2-6	18	CASSQGWSGVAGANVLTF
TRBV6-5	TRBJ1-1	12	CASSTGVSEAFF
TRBV6-1	TRBJ1-5	13	CASIGQEYQPQHF
TRBV5-1	TRBJ2-7	13	CASSTGQSYEQYF
TRBV11-2	TRBJ1-2	14	CASSSARGRAGYTF
TRBV28	TRBJ2-2	16	CASSLFGAGGTGELFF
TRBV6-5	TRBJ2-2	12	CASSFSTGELFF
TRBV5-1	TRBJ2-1	16	CASSLVPDRVNNEQFF
TRBV10-1	TRBJ2-7	15	CASSPTIAGAYEQYF
TRBV27	TRBJ1-1	14	CASSDREANTEAFF
TRBV6-1	TRBJ2-7	15	CASRSGSEGFYEQYF
TRBV18	TRBJ1-3	16	CASSPEQGFSGNTIYF
TRBV18	TRBJ1-4	13	CASSRDTYEKLFF
TRBV18	TRBJ1-1	14	CASSTGLTNTEAFF
TRBV28	TRBJ2-3	14	CASRGQGKGDTQYF
TRBV11-2	TRBJ2-3	15	CASSSSGRGTDTQYF
TRBV6-1	TRBJ2-5	15	CASSVYRSERETQYF
TRBV5-4	NA	14	CASSPSTVPYEQYF
TRBV10-1	TRBJ2-5	17	CASRLGLAGGSEETQYF
TRBV5-1	TRBJ1-1	13	CASSLEDSLEAFF
TRBV6-5	TRBJ1-3	16	CASSFQGGHSGNTIYF
TRBV7-8	TRBJ2-7	13	CASSLGRAYEQYF
TRBV28	TRBJ1-1	15	CASSLVNSGVRGAFF
TRBV6-5	TRBJ2-2	14	CASSTREGTGELFF
TRBV9	TRBJ1-4	15	CASSVFGSRGEKLFF
TRBV7-2	NA	15	CASSLRTSATYEQYF
TRBV28	TRBJ2-7	12	CASSSGVYEQYF
TRBV14	TRBJ2-1	14	CASSQAAVYNEQFF
TRBV14	TRBJ2-1	16	CASSQDLVTSASEQFF
TRBV30	TRBJ1-2	12	CAWSTGNYGYTF
TRBV18	TRBJ1-5	17	CASSPGTGGAGNQPQHF
TRBV7-2	TRBJ2-7	15	CASSWSGGSSYEQYF
TRBV28	TRBJ2-7	13	CASTSGGRGEQYF
TRBV29-1	TRBJ1-4	14	CSVASGQGTEKLFF
TRBV9	TRBJ2-6	17	CASSAGQAYSGANVLTF
TRBV7-9	TRBJ2-1	12	CASSFGDNEQFF
TRBV27	TRBJ2-1	15	CASSRGQGAPGGQFF
TRBV7-2	TRBJ2-5	13	CASSKGGVETQYF
TRBV9	TRBJ2-7	16	CARLGSQTGPSYEQYF